These 25 T cell receptor beta chains came from one sample sequenced in a study of identical twins. Each CDR3 protein gets one entry after TCRdb re-called the 5' RACE reads with MiXCR. The sample lists about 220,000 distinct CDR3 sequences, around 6.9% occurring once. These data are also associated with another study on yellow fever vaccine responses in identical twins.

The specimen sequenced was memory (CD45RO+) T cells sorted from blood. The receptors shown here come from a woman aged 18-35 years in good health.

The V gene is TRBV2, the J gene TRBJ2-1; D uncertain. The CDR3 has 15 residues. Germline V gene sequence: CDR1 SNHLY, CDR2 FYNNEI. With 3 bases removed from V and 0 bases from J, the gap between germline ends came to 9 bases. CDR3 protein: CASSDGQSSYNEQFF. CDR3 nucleotides: TGTGCCAGCAGTGATGGCCAGAGCTCCTACAATGAGCAGTTCTTC. Full variable domain (remainder filled in from reference TRBV2 and TRBJ2-1): EPEVTQTPSHQVTQMGQEVILRCVPISNHLYFYWYRQILGQKVEFLVSFYNNEISEKSEIFDDQFSVERPDGSNFTLKIRSTKLEDSAMYFCASSDGQSSYNEQFFGPGTRLTVL.

This clonotype was seen a handful of times. The chain couples TRBV7-2 to TRBJ2-7, with D possibly being TRBD1 (5 bases). The CDR3 length is 15 residues. The V gene's germline CDR1 is SGHTA and CDR2 FQGNSA. Trimming removed 1 base at V and 5 bases at J, with 15 bases between. CDR3 nucleotide sequence: TGTGCCAGCAGCTTAGGGTACAGGACCTGGGACGAGCAGTACTTC. This encodes CASSLGYRTWDEQYF.

This clonotype was seen a handful of times. The chain links TRBV29-1 to TRBJ2-7; tentative D call: TRBD2 (7 bases). Germline CDR1 and CDR2: SQVTM and ANQGSEA. The CDR3 has 14 residues. With 5 bases removed from V and 5 bases from J, the gap between germline ends came to 19 bases. CDR3 DNA sequence: TGCAGCGTTAGCCCTGGGGGGGGCGGGGACGAGCAGTACTTC. Protein sequence: CSVSPGGGGDEQYF.

This rearrangement joins TRBV6-1 to TRBJ1-1; 8 bases are shared with TRBD1. The CDR3 is made up of 14 amino acids. The germline gives CDR1 MNHNS, CDR2 SASEGT. The trim removed 6 bases at V and 4 bases at J, leaving 7 bases unmatched. Here the CDR3 DNA reads TGTGCCAGCAGGGCAGGGGGCGCGAGCACTGAAGCTTTCTTT. Its protein is CASRAGGASTEAFF.

In this sample, this clonotype turned up a few times. The chain uses TRBV28 and TRBJ1-2; no clear D gene. The CDR3 is 13 residues long. V was pared by 3 bases and J by 7 bases, with 12 bases between. In germline, CDR1 is MDHEN, CDR2 SYDVKM. The CDR3 sequence is CASSFMEFGGYTF. DNA for the CDR3: TGTGCCAGCAGTTTCATGGAATTTGGTGGCTACACCTTC.

This clonotype was picked up a small number of times. The chain carries TRBV7-2 and TRBJ2-1; D might be TRBD2 (6 bases). The CDR3 is 15 residues long. Germline loops: CDR1 SGHTA, CDR2 FQGNSA. The V gene lost 5 bases and the J gene lost 4 bases, with 15 bases spanning the gap. As DNA, the CDR3 is TGTGCCAGCAGCCTTCGGGGGAACCATTACAATGAGCAGTTCTTC. It encodes CASSLRGNHYNEQFF.

This clonotype was recorded at least ten times. The CDR3 spells CATSRDRLSGYEQYF. As DNA, the CDR3 is TGTGCCACCAGCAGAGATCGGCTTTCCGGCTACGAGCAGTACTTC. The J gene is TRBJ2-7, the V gene TRBV15; D is unresolved. Germline V lookup: CDR1 LNHNV, CDR2 YYDKDF (reference sequence). The CDR3 runs 15 residues. V lost 0 bases and J lost 3, with 12 bases in between.

V is TRBV2 and J is TRBJ2-7; 9 bases map to TRBD1. The germline CDR1 and CDR2 sequences are SNHLY and FYNNEI. This CDR3 has 15 residues. The ends lost 5 bases at V and 2 bases at J; junction bases unmatched: 7. For the CDR3, the DNA is TGTGCCAGCAGTTACGGGACAGGGACTGCCTACGAGCAGTACTTC. Translation gives CASSYGTGTAYEQYF.

This clonotype was counted many times. The rearrangement joins TRBV12-3 or TRBV12-4 to TRBJ2-2; perhaps TRBD1 as D (6 bases). Trimming removed 7 bases at V and 5 bases at J, with 11 bases between. This CDR3 comprises 13 residues. CDR3 sequence reads: CASTGQLTGELFF. The DNA for the CDR3 is TGTGCCAGCACCGGACAGTTAACCGGGGAGCTGTTTTTT.

This clonotype showed up many times. The chain is built from TRBV4-1 and TRBJ2-5; the D is unclear. This CDR3 has 16 amino acids. The V gene lost 0 bases and the J gene lost 1 base, with 12 bases spanning the gap. Germline V CDR1 and CDR2: MGHRA, YSYEKL. CDR3 bases: TGCGCCAGCAGCCAAGATCTTAACGTGCCCCAAGAGACCCAGTACTTC. This encodes CASSQDLNVPQETQYF.

The V call is TRBV6-1, the J call TRBJ1-6; 9 bases match TRBD1. Germline V gene sequence: CDR1 MNHNS, CDR2 SASEGT. The CDR3 is 15 residues long. V gave up 2 bases and J gave up 8 bases; unmatched junction bases: 4. CDR3 residues: CASSEPGTGHSPLHF. The CDR3 DNA reads TGTGCCAGCAGTGAACCCGGGACAGGGCATTCACCCCTCCACTTT.

The J gene is TRBJ1-2, the V gene TRBV6-2 or TRBV6-3, with TRBD1 identical over 7 bases. The V gene end was trimmed by 5 bases and the J gene end by 1 base; junction bases not matched to a gene: 4. This CDR3 is built from 14 residues. Per germline, CDR1 MNHEY and CDR2 SVGEGT. CDR3: CASSVGQDNYGYTF. DNA of the CDR3: TGTGCCAGCAGTGTCGGACAGGATAACTATGGCTACACCTTC.

In its sample, this clonotype was seen many times. The rearrangement links TRBV7-9 to TRBJ1-2, with D unclear. The CDR3 spans 13 residues. The germline V gene encodes CDR1 SEHNR and CDR2 FQNEAQ (reference sequence). Between the trimmed V and J ends, which lost 2 bases and 7 bases, there was a span of 11 bases. The CDR3 coding sequence is TGTGCCAGCAGCTTATACGGGCTCCGTGGCTACACCTTC. It translates to CASSLYGLRGYTF.

The chain joins TRBV7-9 to TRBJ2-1; 12 bases match TRBD2. CDR3 length: 16 amino acids. V was clipped by 4 bases and J by 6 bases; unmatched bases: 7. From germline, CDR1 is SEHNR and CDR2 FQNEAQ (reference sequence). The CDR3 nucleotides are TGTGCCAGCAGCTCGGCGACTAGCGGGAGTCGCAATGAGCAGTTCTTC. Translated: CASSSATSGSRNEQFF.

This clonotype showed up many times. The rearrangement links TRBV7-2 to TRBJ1-1; D perhaps matches TRBD1 (5 bases). Germline CDR1 reads SGHTA; CDR2 reads FQGNSA. The CDR3 sequence is 15 residues long. V lost 1 base and J lost 6, with 15 bases in between. The CDR3 DNA reads TGTGCCAGCAGCTTAGTACCAGGGTCGGTTGCTGAAGCTTTCTTT. As protein: CASSLVPGSVAEAFF.

This clonotype has a count of ten or more. This sequence joins TRBV12-3 or TRBV12-4 and TRBJ2-3, with 8 bases identical to TRBD1. The length of the CDR3 is 12 residues. V lost 8 bases to trimming and J lost 8 bases; unmatched junction nucleotides: 6. The CDR3 nucleotides read TGTGCCAGCGCCCAGGGGGCGCTTACGCAGTATTTT. It encodes CASAQGALTQYF.

Comment on this clonotype: At one end, the junction sequence differs from germline, possibly due to a read error. The rearrangement joins TRBV5-1 to TRBJ2-7; D might be TRBD1 (5 bases). CDR1 and CDR2 from the germline V gene are SGHRS and YFSETQ. This CDR3 region has 13 residues. The CDR3 loop is CSSSLEDIYEQYF. The CDR3 region has the DNA TGCTCCAGCAGTTTAGAGGACATCTACGAGCAGTACTTC.

This clonotype was seen more than once but under ten times. The gene calls are TRBV5-1 and TRBJ2-7; weak D call: TRBD2 (6 bases). The CDR3 is made up of 15 amino acids. V lost 3 bases and J 6 bases, leaving 19 bases between the germline ends. Germline lookup yields CDR1 SGHRS and CDR2 YFSETQ. The CDR3 spells CASSSPGVGVGEQYF. Here the CDR3 DNA reads TGCGCCAGCAGCTCCCCGGGAGTGGGAGTTGGCGAGCAGTACTTC.

This clonotype showed up many times. The chain is built from TRBV5-1 and TRBJ2-2; the match to TRBD2 covers 11 bases. The CDR3 consists of 15 residues. V gave up 3 bases and J gave up 4 bases; unmatched junction bases: 2. CDR1 and CDR2 (germline): SGHRS, YFSETQ. CDR3 DNA sequence: TGCGCCAGCAGCTCCGGGACTAGCGGCACCGGGGAGCTGTTTTTT. Protein: CASSSGTSGTGELFF. Full variable domain (remainder filled in from reference TRBV5-1 and TRBJ2-2): KAGVTQTPRYLIKTRGQQVTLSCSPISGHRSVSWYQQTPGQGLQFLFEYFSETQRNKGNFPGRFSGRQFSNSRSEMNVSTLELGDSALYLCASSSGTSGTGELFFGEGSRLTVL.

The chain carries TRBV2 and TRBJ2-1, with 8 nucleotides matching TRBD2. This CDR3 is built from 18 residues. Germline CDR1 reads SNHLY; CDR2 reads FYNNEI. As DNA, the CDR3 is TGTACCATCAGTTTATTTTCCAGCGGGGGTCGTTCCTACAATGAGCAGTTCTTC. Translating it yields CTISLFSSGGRSYNEQFF.

This clonotype was detected only a few times. The chain couples TRBV28 to TRBJ2-1; 12 nucleotides line up with TRBD2. Trimming took 4 bases from V and 9 from J; bases not matched to a gene: 7. Germline V gives CDR1 MDHEN, CDR2 SYDVKM. The CDR3 has 15 amino acids. The CDR3 region has the DNA TGTGCCAGCAGTTCGACTAGCGGGAGTTCGAGTGAGCAGTTCTTC. Its translation is CASSSTSGSSSEQFF.

The sample holds a few counts of this clonotype. The V and J genes are TRBV27 and TRBJ2-1; unclear D gene. The germline gives CDR1 MNHEY, CDR2 SMNVEV (reference sequence). The CDR3 runs 13 residues. V lost 4 bases to trimming and J lost 4 bases, with 8 bases between them. The CDR3 spells CASSSVVYNEQFF. The CDR3 DNA reads TGTGCCAGCAGTTCGGTGGTTTACAATGAGCAGTTCTTC.

The sample holds a few counts of this clonotype. J is TRBJ2-7 and V is TRBV28, with 7 bases aligning to TRBD1. V trimming: 5 bases; J trimming: 0 bases; junction bases outside the gene matches: 7. CDR1 and CDR2 (germline): MDHEN, SYDVKM. The CDR3 sequence is 15 residues long. This CDR3 is CASSVPGTASYEQYF. CDR3 coding DNA: TGTGCCAGCAGTGTCCCCGGGACAGCCTCCTACGAGCAGTACTTC.

In this sample, this clonotype turned up a few times. The gene calls are TRBV7-2 and TRBJ1-5, with 7 positions matching TRBD1. Germline assignment: CDR1 SGHTA and CDR2 FQGNSA. The CDR3 consists of 16 residues. V was pared by 1 base and J by 4 bases, with 7 bases of the junction left unmatched. The CDR3 region has the DNA TGTGCCAGCAGCTTAGTGGGGACAGCAGAAAATCAGCCCCAGCATTTT. Translating gives CASSLVGTAENQPQHF.

This clonotype was recorded a few times. The chain couples TRBV2 to TRBJ1-4; perhaps TRBD1 as D (5 bases). The CDR3 runs 17 residues. V was clipped by 6 bases and J by 0 bases, with 17 bases between them. CDR1 and CDR2 from the germline V gene are SNHLY and FYNNEI. Here the CDR3 reads CASRARQGAATNEKLFF. Here the CDR3 DNA reads TGTGCCAGCAGGGCGCGCCAAGGGGCCGCAACTAATGAAAAACTGTTTTTT.